Sequencing of this TCR beta chain was carried out in a study of shared clonotypes between healthy human individuals. Remarks on this clone: The antigen is not known. This sample includes further DNA sequences coding for the same CDR3.

Study conclusions and caveats: Naive subsets tended to show greater estimated richness than memory subsets.

CDR3 length equals 12 residues. Between the trimmed V and J ends, which lost 5 bases and 4 bases, there was a span of 8 bases. The germline CDR1 and CDR2 sequences are LNHDA and SQIVND (reference sequence). Here immunoSEQ multiplex PCR was the method, and the copy in TCRdb shows in-frame clones only, minus some. Of about 2.4 million clones listed, roughly 93% are singletons. The chain recombines TRBV19 with TRBJ1-2, with D unclear. Sequenced input: naive CD4+ T cells from PBMCs. The sample's subset: CD45RA+ positively selected. This TCR was sampled from a man aged 18 to 30 in good health. Some clones in this sample may be carry-over from other donors' samples. The CDR3 loop is CASSSGFYGYTF. The CDR3 nucleotides read TGTGCCAGTAGTTCGGGTTTCTATGGCTACACCTTC.